This TCR beta chain was identified in a study of T-cell memory formation after mild COVID-19. Study background: The two donors had largely donor-specific TCR clusters. Overall study results and limits: Among clones peaking at day 37 in the second wave, SARS-CoV-2 specificity remained unconfirmed. Among CD4+ contracting clones, most were CM and EM, and CD8+ ones EMRA. Among clones contracting day 15 to 85, CD4/CD8 was balanced, whereas later expanders leaned CD4+.

TCRdb reprocessed the 5' RACE reads via MiXCR and lists one record per CDR3 protein. Of about 49,000 distinct CDR3 sequences in the sample, approximately 7% were seen once. This clonotype showed up just a few times. Antigen unknown. V dropped 1 base and J dropped 4; count of bases not matched to a gene: 3. Germline V CDR1 and CDR2: LGHNA, YSLEER. The CDR3 is made up of 14 amino acids. The chain recombines TRBV4-3 with TRBJ1-1; 7 nucleotides match TRBD1. Sequences were obtained from PBMCs or a T cell subset sorted from them (not recorded which). This TCR was recovered from a man aged 18 to 29 who had mild COVID-19 (a few samples of this study predate the infection). Cell type and time point are not known. CDR3 DNA: TGCGCCAGCAGCCAAGTTCCAGGGGGCACTGAAGCTTTCTTT. Protein: CASSQVPGGTEAFF.